One and the same sample provided the 24 T cell receptor beta chains below, sequenced in a study of T cell changes during pregnancy in multiple sclerosis. Sequenced by immunoSEQ multiplex PCR; TCRdb stores in-frame clones only, minus some. The sample yields tens of thousands of clones, 80% to 90% seen once. This specimen was peripheral blood, taken in the first trimester of pregnancy. These receptors originate from a female donor in good health, enrolled as a control in a pregnancy study.

CDR3 in amino acids: CASRLTNYGYTF. CDR3 bases: TGTGCCAGCCGGTTAACTAACTATGGCTACACCTTC. This sequence joins TRBV28 and TRBJ1-2, with D unresolved. In germline, CDR1 is MDHEN, CDR2 SYDVKM. Trimming removed 8 bases from V and 0 bases from J, with 7 bases in between. There are 12 residues in the CDR3.

The chain has TRBV6-4 and TRBJ1-2, with D perhaps TRBD1 (5 bases). Germline lookup yields CDR1 MRHNA and CDR2 SNTAGT. The CDR3 has 15 residues. Trimming took off 6 bases at V and 4 bases at J, with 18 bases between the two ends. The CDR3 nucleotides are TGTGCCAGCAGGGCATCCCCCGGCGGGGGCTATGGCTACACCTTC. Amino acid sequence: CASRASPGGGYGYTF.

The chain is built from TRBV10-3 and TRBJ1-5; D ambiguous. Trimming cost V 3 bases and J 11 bases, with 14 bases left between them. The germline CDR1 and CDR2 sequences are ENHRY and SYGVKD. The CDR3 has 13 residues. The CDR3 DNA reads as TGTGCCATCAGTGACAAGGCCTACGAGGCCCAGCATTTT. The encoded protein is CAISDKAYEAQHF.

The rearrangement links TRBV27 to TRBJ2-3, with 11 positions matching TRBD2. Trimming cost V 4 bases and J 3 bases; bases outside gene matches: 15. This CDR3 is 19 amino acids long. The germline gives CDR1 MNHEY, CDR2 SMNVEV (reference sequence). As DNA, the CDR3 is TGTGCCAGCAGTTCCCTTTATTGGGTAGCGGGAGGGGGTACAGATACGCAGTATTTT. Protein product: CASSSLYWVAGGGTDTQYF.

The rearrangement uses TRBV7-9 and TRBJ1-3; possible D gene TRBD1, 6 bases. The CDR3 contains 16 residues. Trimming cost V 5 bases and J 1 base, with 15 bases left between them. Germline V gives CDR1 SEHNR, CDR2 FQNEAQ (reference sequence). CDR3 region: CASSQWDTLSGNTIYF. Written as DNA, the CDR3 is TGTGCCAGCAGCCAATGGGACACCCTTTCTGGAAACACCATATATTTT.

The gene calls are TRBV6-5 and TRBJ2-1, with TRBD1 matching 9 bases. This CDR3 is 14 amino acids long. The germline V gene has CDR1 MNHEY and CDR2 SVGAGI. V gave up 6 bases and J gave up 5 bases; unmatched junction bases: 5. This CDR3 is CASRRQGGDNEQFF. The CDR3 DNA sequence: TGTGCCAGCAGAAGACAGGGGGGCGACAATGAGCAGTTCTTC.

The chain uses TRBV7-2 and TRBJ2-3; 7 bases map to TRBD2. The V and J ends lost 5 bases and 4 bases, in that order; junction bases with no gene match: 18. This CDR3 is built from 18 residues. Looked up from germline, CDR1 is SGHTA and CDR2 is FQGNSA. The CDR3 DNA follows: TGTGCCAGCAGCCGAAGCGTCACTAGCGCCCAGGTATCAGATACGCAGTATTTT. Its protein product is CASSRSVTSAQVSDTQYF.

The V and J genes are TRBV12-5 and TRBJ1-1, with unresolved D. CDR3 length equals 13 residues. In germline, CDR1 is LGHNT, CDR2 FRNRAP. Trimming pared 6 bases from V and 1 base from J, leaving 9 bases between. CDR3 loop: CASGPNGNTEAFF. The CDR3 region has the DNA TGTGCTAGTGGACCTAACGGGAACACTGAAGCTTTCTTT.

This chain joins TRBV11-2 and TRBJ1-5, with D perhaps TRBD1 (6 bases). The germline gives CDR1 SGHAT, CDR2 FQNNGV. Trimming cost V 5 bases and J 7 bases, with 15 bases left between them. This CDR3 is 14 amino acids long. In DNA, the CDR3 is TGTGCCAGCAGCCTTACAGGGTCGGGACAGCCCCAGCATTTT. Protein product: CASSLTGSGQPQHF.

The CDR3 DNA sequence: TGTGCCAGCAGCGGGACAGGCTCCTACAATGAGCAGTTCTTC. It yields the protein CASSGTGSYNEQFF. This chain links TRBV2 with TRBJ2-1, with TRBD1 matching 8 bases. The CDR3 covers 14 residues. V shed 6 bases and J 0 bases; nucleotides not matched to a gene: 1. Germline V CDR1 and CDR2: SNHLY, FYNNEI.

The V call is TRBV7-2, the J call TRBJ2-3; 9 positions match TRBD2. J was trimmed by 1 base and V by 5 bases; bases with no gene match: 7. This CDR3 region has 16 residues. The germline gives CDR1 SGHTA, CDR2 FQGNSA. CDR3 bases: TGTGCCAGCAGCCCCGGACTAGCGCCTGGCACAGATACGCAGTATTTT. Its protein product is CASSPGLAPGTDTQYF.

The rearrangement uses TRBV6-6 and TRBJ2-2, with 7 bases that match TRBD2. The CDR3 length is 13 residues. CDR1 is MNHNY and CDR2 is SVGAGI in the germline V gene (reference sequence). Unmatched junction bases numbered 0, after V lost 2 bases and J lost 6 bases. CDR3 amino acids: CASSYREAGELFF. CDR3 sequence (DNA): TGTGCCAGCAGTTACCGGGAGGCCGGGGAGCTGTTTTTT.

The CDR3 loop is CSATFRVGYTF. CDR3 DNA: TGCAGTGCTACTTTCCGGGTTGGCTACACCTTC. J is TRBJ1-2 and V is TRBV20-1; D not certain. Germline CDR1 is DFQATT and CDR2 is SNEGSKA (reference sequence). CDR3 length equals 11 residues. Trimming shortened V by 4 bases and J by 7 bases, and 10 bases separated the two germline ends.

The V gene is TRBV7-2, the J gene TRBJ1-6; maybe TRBD1 (5 bases). Germline CDR1 SGHTA, CDR2 FQGNSA. Trimming stripped 2 bases from V and 6 bases from J, with 14 bases between. This CDR3 spans 16 amino acids. The CDR3 protein is CASSLIARGGNSPLHF. The CDR3 nucleotides read TGTGCCAGCAGCTTAATTGCAAGGGGTGGTAATTCACCCCTCCACTTT.

The chain uses TRBV6-5 and TRBJ2-3; no clear D. Germline CDR1 and CDR2: MNHEY and SVGAGI. Trimming left V 4 bases short and J 0 bases short, with 8 bases between. This CDR3 is built from 14 residues. The CDR3: CASSSPRSTDTQYF. CDR3 bases: TGTGCCAGCAGTTCGCCCCGGAGCACAGATACGCAGTATTTT.

This chain joins TRBV7-9 and TRBJ2-7; 15 bases are shared with TRBD2. Trimming took 5 bases from V and 5 from J; bases not matched to a gene: 4. The CDR3 is made up of 15 amino acids. Per germline, CDR1 SEHNR and CDR2 FQNEAQ (reference sequence). The CDR3 sequence is CASSRTSGGVDEQYF. DNA of the CDR3: TGTGCCAGCAGCCGGACTAGCGGGGGGGTGGACGAGCAGTACTTC.

The chain carries TRBV5-8 and TRBJ1-4, with D hard to call. Germline V lookup: CDR1 SGHTS, CDR2 YDEGEE. The CDR3 spans 14 residues. The V gene lost 4 bases and the J gene lost 4 bases, with 11 bases spanning the gap. The CDR3 region has the DNA TGTGCCAGCAGCCCTGACATAATTAATGAAAAACTGTTTTTT. It specifies CASSPDIINEKLFF.

V gene TRBV29-1 combines with J gene TRBJ2-1; 9 bases line up with TRBD2. This CDR3 is 12 amino acids long. V was clipped by 1 base and J by 10 bases; unmatched bases: 2. The germline gives CDR1 SQVTM, CDR2 ANQGSEA. CDR3: CSVEVAGDEQFF. The CDR3 nucleotides read TGCAGCGTTGAAGTAGCGGGAGACGAGCAGTTCTTC.

The V gene is TRBV18, the J gene TRBJ2-1; the D gene is possibly TRBD1 (5 bases). The CDR3 is made up of 13 amino acids. The germline V gene has CDR1 KGHSH and CDR2 LQKENI. V was pared by 3 bases and J by 5 bases, with 8 bases between. CDR3 sequence (DNA): TGTGCCAGCTCACCCGACAGAGACAATGAGCAGTTCTTC. It translates to CASSPDRDNEQFF.

The chain links TRBV9 to TRBJ1-2, with 8 bases identical to TRBD1. This CDR3 contains 15 residues. CDR1 is SGDLS and CDR2 is YYNGEE in the germline V gene. V lost 3 bases to trimming and J lost 2 bases; unmatched junction nucleotides: 6. As DNA, the CDR3 is TGTGCCAGCAGCGGGTGGACAGGGCCGAACTATGGCTACACCTTC. Amino acids: CASSGWTGPNYGYTF.

The chain links TRBV12-5 to TRBJ2-1; possibly TRBD2 for D (7 bases). Germline V gene sequence: CDR1 LGHNT, CDR2 FRNRAP. With 0 bases removed from V and 8 bases from J, the gap between germline ends came to 14 bases. This CDR3 has 15 amino acids. The CDR3 reads CASGLVVGGRDEQFF. The CDR3 nucleotides are TGTGCTAGTGGTTTGGTAGTAGGGGGGAGGGATGAGCAGTTCTTC.

This clone was seen a handful of times. This chain uses TRBV4-1 with TRBJ2-5; D is uncertain. Trimming cost V 1 base and J 5 bases, with 11 bases left between them. This CDR3 region has 14 residues. Germline values: CDR1 MGHRA, CDR2 YSYEKL. CDR3 DNA sequence: TGCGCCAGCAGCCAAGTTCCGGGTCCGGAGACCCAGTACTTC. Translated: CASSQVPGPETQYF.

The gene calls are TRBV6-1 and TRBJ2-5; D not certain. Between the trimmed V and J ends, which lost 3 bases and 5 bases, there was a span of 4 bases. The CDR3 is 11 amino acids. The germline gives CDR1 MNHNS, CDR2 SASEGT. The CDR3 DNA reads as TGTGCCAGCAGTGACAGGGAGACCCAGTACTTC. Amino acids: CASSDRETQYF.

This sequence joins TRBV18 and TRBJ1-1; tentatively, D is TRBD1 (5 bases). Germline V gene lookup returns CDR1 KGHSH and CDR2 LQKENI. Trimming stripped 2 bases from V and 1 base from J, with 17 bases between. The length of the CDR3 is 17 residues. CDR3 in DNA: TGTGCCAGCTCACCAGGGGCGGGACTTTACACGAACACTGAAGCTTTCTTT. Translating gives CASSPGAGLYTNTEAFF. Full variable domain (rest looked up from reference TRBV18 and TRBJ1-1): NAGVMQNPRHLVRRRGQEARLRCSPMKGHSHVYWYRQLPEEGLKFMVYLQKENIIDESGMPKERFSAEFPKEGPSILRIQQVVRGDSAAYFCASSPGAGLYTNTEAFFGQGTRLTVV.